Listed here are 22 T cell receptor beta chains from one sample, sequenced in a study of siplizumab effects on memory and regulatory T cells. Repertoires were generated with immunoSEQ multiplex PCR, while TCRdb's copy carries only in-frame clones and drops some. The sample yields some 100,000 clones, more than 85% seen once. The material sequenced was CD8+ T cells sorted from blood. The receptors were gathered from a human donor in good health.

V gene TRBV7-9 combines with J gene TRBJ2-3, with D perhaps TRBD2 (6 bases). This CDR3 contains 16 residues. Trimming left V 5 bases short and J 5 bases short, with 20 bases between. Germline V gene sequence: CDR1 SEHNR, CDR2 FQNEAQ (reference sequence). Written as DNA, the CDR3 is TGTGCCAGCAGCCCCCCGAGCGGAGGGCAAGGAGATACGCAGTATTTT. This gives the protein CASSPPSGGQGDTQYF.

The V gene is TRBV6-5, the J gene TRBJ1-5, with no clear D. The germline gives CDR1 MNHEY, CDR2 SVGAGI. V was clipped by 0 bases and J by 6 bases, with 12 bases between them. The CDR3 has 15 residues. The CDR3: CASSYSIQSPQPQHF. CDR3 bases: TGTGCCAGCAGTTACTCGATCCAGTCCCCTCAGCCCCAGCATTTT.

CDR3 in amino acids: CASSPRESYNEQFF. CDR3 nucleotides: TGTGCCAGCAGTCCGCGGGAATCCTACAATGAGCAGTTCTTC. This rearrangement joins TRBV27 to TRBJ2-1; maybe TRBD2 (6 bases). CDR3 size: 14 residues. The germline V gene has CDR1 MNHEY and CDR2 SMNVEV (reference sequence). V shed 5 bases and J shed 1 base, with 9 bases lying between them.

The gene calls are TRBV6-5 and TRBJ2-3; 8 bases are a match to TRBD2. V lost 6 bases to trimming and J lost 2 bases; unmatched junction nucleotides: 10. CDR1 MNHEY and CDR2 SVGAGI come from the germline V gene. This CDR3 is 16 amino acids long. The DNA for the CDR3 is TGTGCCAGCAGCTACCTTACTAGCGGCCCCACAGATACGCAGTATTTT. It codes for CASSYLTSGPTDTQYF.

The V call is TRBV28, the J call TRBJ2-2, with a tentative D call TRBD2 (6 bases). Germline V CDR1 and CDR2: MDHEN, SYDVKM. The CDR3 runs to 14 residues. V lost 10 bases, J lost 2 bases, and 14 bases lay in between. CDR3 residues: CAIGAGLNTGELFF. Here the CDR3 DNA reads TGTGCCATCGGTGCGGGACTTAACACCGGGGAGCTGTTTTTT.

The gene calls are TRBV7-3 and TRBJ1-1; 9 positions match TRBD1. Per the germline V gene, CDR1 is SGHTA and CDR2 is FQGTGA. After removal of 5 bases from V and 8 bases from J, the junction contained 6 bases not matched to a gene. The CDR3 sequence is 13 residues long. CDR3 amino acids: CASSPAGTGEAFF. The CDR3 coding sequence is TGTGCCAGCAGCCCCGCCGGGACAGGGGAAGCTTTCTTT.

This clone was seen only a few times. The chain employs TRBV4-1 and TRBJ1-1, with 9 nucleotides matching TRBD1. The germline V gene encodes CDR1 MGHRA and CDR2 YSYEKL. Losses at the gene ends were 5 bases for V and 3 bases for J; bases not matched to a gene: 4. The length of the CDR3 is 14 residues. CDR3 coding DNA: TGCGCCAGCAGCATAGGGACAGGGTACACTGAAGCTTTCTTT. Encoded protein: CASSIGTGYTEAFF.

The rearrangement uses TRBV11-2 and TRBJ2-3; 8 nucleotides agree with TRBD2. The CDR3 spans 14 residues. Germline CDR1 is SGHAT and CDR2 is FQNNGV. The J segment lost 4 bases and the V segment lost 8 bases, leaving 8 bases of the junction unmatched. CDR3 region: CASVQREFSDTQYF. Here the CDR3 DNA reads TGTGCCAGCGTCCAGCGGGAGTTCTCAGATACGCAGTATTTT.

The chain recombines TRBV5-1 with TRBJ2-7; TRBD1 agrees at 8 bases. This CDR3 has 14 amino acids. Unmatched junction bases numbered 6, after V lost 4 bases and J lost 3 bases. Germline-derived CDR1 and CDR2 are SGHRS and YFSETQ. The CDR3 DNA follows: TGCGCCAGCAGCGTCGGACAGGGTGTCTACGAGCAGTACTTC. Translated, it gives CASSVGQGVYEQYF.

The chain joins TRBV11-3 to TRBJ2-2; 7 bases are shared with TRBD1. The CDR3 length is 16 residues. Germline V CDR1 and CDR2: SGHNT, YENEEA. V lost 4 bases, J lost 0 bases, and 5 bases stayed unmatched. The CDR3 spells CASSSYGTANTGELFF. CDR3 coding DNA: TGTGCCAGCAGCTCGTACGGGACAGCGAACACCGGGGAGCTGTTTTTT.

The chain has TRBV15 and TRBJ2-1; perhaps TRBD1 as D (6 bases). Germline values: CDR1 LNHNV, CDR2 YYDKDF (reference sequence). The CDR3 sequence is 16 residues long. Trimming removed 1 base from V and 0 bases from J, with 10 bases in between. In DNA form, the CDR3 reads TGTGCCACCAGCAGAGCCCGGACAGCCTCCTACAATGAGCAGTTCTTC. It translates to CATSRARTASYNEQFF.

V and J are TRBV7-9 and TRBJ1-1; D unresolved. The germline V and J ends were trimmed by 6 bases and 1 base, with 6 bases remaining between them. The CDR3 sequence is 12 residues long. CDR1 SEHNR and CDR2 FQNEAQ come from the germline V gene (reference sequence). The CDR3: CASRTGNTEAFF. The DNA for the CDR3 is TGTGCCAGCAGAACCGGGAACACTGAAGCTTTCTTT.

This clone was detected a few times. This rearrangement joins TRBV18 to TRBJ2-7, with 9 nucleotides matching TRBD2. V was clipped by 6 bases and J by 4 bases; unmatched bases: 13. The germline V gene has CDR1 KGHSH and CDR2 LQKENI. The CDR3 contains 16 residues. In DNA form, the CDR3 reads TGTGCCAGCTCCCACGACTTTGCGGGAGGGCCTTACGAGCAGTACTTC. Translating gives CASSHDFAGGPYEQYF.

V gene TRBV25-1 combines with J gene TRBJ2-1, with 8 bases identical to TRBD2. The CDR3 has 13 amino acids. The trim removed 6 bases at V and 5 bases at J, leaving 3 bases unmatched. CDR1 is MGHDK, CDR2 SYGVNS, per germline. The DNA of the CDR3 is TGTGCCAGCAGAAAAGCGGGGGACAATGAGCAGTTCTTC. Its translation: CASRKAGDNEQFF.

This chain's CDR3 is CASRNYNEQFF. CDR3 sequence (DNA): TGTGCCAGCAGGAATTACAATGAGCAGTTCTTC. The V and J genes are TRBV6-1 and TRBJ2-1; no clear D gene. The CDR3 has 11 amino acids. CDR1 and CDR2 (germline): MNHNS, SASEGT. With 6 bases removed from V and 4 bases from J, the gap between germline ends came to 4 bases.

The chain has TRBV11-2 and TRBJ1-2; no reliable D call. V was trimmed by 1 base and J by 2 bases, leaving 8 bases between them. Germline assignment: CDR1 SGHAT and CDR2 FQNNGV. The CDR3 runs to 14 residues. The CDR3 coding sequence is TGTGCCAGCAGCTTAGTGGGTGGGAACTATGGCTACACCTTC. Its protein product is CASSLVGGNYGYTF.

J is TRBJ2-3 and V is TRBV25-1; 8 bases match TRBD2. The CDR3 has 16 amino acids. V dropped 6 bases and J dropped 1; count of bases not matched to a gene: 9. From germline, CDR1 is MGHDK and CDR2 SYGVNS. The CDR3 nucleotides are TGTGCCAGCAGATTAGCGGGGATGACAGGCACAGATACGCAGTATTTT. It encodes CASRLAGMTGTDTQYF.

The chain uses TRBV10-3 and TRBJ1-2; no definite D call. This CDR3 is built from 14 residues. The germline V gene encodes CDR1 ENHRY and CDR2 SYGVKD. Trimming pared 3 bases from V and 5 bases from J, leaving 13 bases between. The CDR3 bases are TGTGCCATCAGTGATTTTGGGAGGGAGTATGGCTACACCTTC. Encoded protein: CAISDFGREYGYTF.

The chain couples TRBV15 to TRBJ1-6; no definite D call. This CDR3 has 13 amino acids. Germline CDR1 reads LNHNV; CDR2 reads YYDKDF (reference sequence). Trimming shortened V by 1 base and J by 13 bases, and 11 bases separated the two germline ends. The CDR3 protein is CATSRVAGEPLHF. In DNA, the CDR3 is TGTGCCACCAGCAGAGTGGCAGGTGAGCCCCTCCACTTT.

This clone was detected only once. The chain employs TRBV6-1 and TRBJ1-2, with TRBD1 as a possible D gene (5 bases). Germline CDR1 MNHNS, CDR2 SASEGT. This CDR3 contains 10 residues. V lost 6 bases to trimming and J lost 7 bases, with 6 bases between them. The CDR3 protein is CASRGGGYTF. The CDR3 nucleotides read TGTGCCAGCAGGGGGGGTGGCTACACCTTC.

This chain uses TRBV4-1 with TRBJ2-1, with D uncertain. The germline CDR1 and CDR2 sequences are MGHRA and YSYEKL. V was pared by 3 bases and J by 4 bases, with 1 base between. The CDR3 loop spans 11 amino acids. Here the CDR3 reads CASSQYNEQFF. The CDR3 bases are TGCGCCAGCAGCCAGTACAATGAGCAGTTCTTC.

The chain carries TRBV19 and TRBJ2-7, with 9 bases aligning to TRBD2. This CDR3 is 15 amino acids long. V shed 4 bases and J 0 bases; nucleotides not matched to a gene: 4. Germline V CDR1 and CDR2: LNHDA, SQIVND (reference sequence). The CDR3 nucleotides are TGTGCCAGTAGTACTAGCGGGACCTCCTCCTACGAGCAGTACTTC. Protein: CASSTSGTSSYEQYF.